This T cell receptor beta chain is drawn from a study of regulatory T cells in long-lasting Graves disease (dated by TCRdb to the early 2020s). Concerning the study at large: Antithyroid drugs had been taken for less than 3 months by newly diagnosed Graves' disease patients. The study took place in China and was registered as a clinical trial. TCR sequencing covered around 13 persistent and some 20 newly diagnosed Graves' disease patients, about 35 samples in total. This study used TCR sequencing and RNA sequencing of peripheral blood to compare persistent Graves' disease patients against newly diagnosed Graves' disease patients.

Only a few counts were recorded for this clonotype. Its cognate antigen has yet to be identified. Within one base of it there is no much larger clone, and no base qualities were kept. This specimen's time point label, interpreted: newly diagnosed GD, antithyroid drugs for less than 3 months. RNA was extracted from PBMCs in TRIzol for both TCR sequencing and RNA sequencing. The diagnosis of Graves' disease followed American Thyroid Association guidelines. Patients were recruited from an endocrinology department in Xi'an, China. Each patient gave approximately 10 milliliters of peripheral blood, collected in an EDTA anticoagulant tube. Ficoll Paque Plus density gradient separation was used to isolate PBMCs, and no additional T cell sorting was done. An Agilent 2100 Bioanalyzer and agarose gel were used to assess RNA quality, and a NanoDrop 2000 was used to measure RNA concentration. V drops 4 bases and J drops 1 base, leaving 15 bases in between. CDR1 and CDR2, looked up from the germline V gene, are SGDLS and YYNGEE. The CDR3 runs 16 residues from the cysteine to the phenylalanine. The retained sequence is limited to the CDR3, 48 bases, with the frame set at the first base.

Library method: multiplex PCR. The reads were generated on an Illumina HiSeq 4000. TCR beta libraries were built with iRepertoire HTBI primers and Arm-PCR amplification of CDR3 regions. Before sequencing, the PCR products underwent gel purification. The study's own analysis went as follows. Across samples, some 62 TRBV and roughly 15 TRBJ segments were identified and used for gene usage analysis of CDR3 amino acid clonotypes. COPE and FqMerger were used to merge the filtered high-quality paired reads into contigs. BLAST was used to align contigs to the IMGT TRBV, TRBD and TRBJ reference genes, and CDR3 was defined following IMGT. Any clonotype with a frequency above 0.1% was classified as a highly expanded clone. Repertoire diversity was measured by Shannon entropy, and V-J evenness by the Gini coefficient. Public clonotypes were defined as clonotypes shared by more than one individual. TCRdb itself trimmed the public reads at Q25 with fastp, ran MiXCR and retained productive beta chains. Each record represents a unique CDR3 protein, reported with the most common genes and DNA among its rows. TCRdb's processing, not the authors', yielded these V and J calls. For this sample there are 550,000 to 650,000 distinct CDR3 sequences; roughly 15% appear just once. 12% of the sample lies in the top ten.

What the research found in general, with its limitations: The authors acknowledged the small sample size as a limitation that may reduce accuracy. Only peripheral blood was studied, because thyroid tissue, the primary lesion, was inaccessible. Persistent Graves' disease patients showed lower TCR Shannon entropy and fewer highly expanded clones than newly diagnosed patients, suggesting clonal expansion. Persistent disease showed preferential use of TRBV28, TRBJ1-2 and TRBJ2-5, whereas newly diagnosed disease favored TRBV20-1 and TRBJ2-1. Sequencing and analysis were limited to the TCR beta chain. A larger number of public clonotypes was shared among persistent patients (approximately 2,500) than among newly diagnosed patients (around 870).

Another study also made use of these data, one on T cells in Graves' hyperthyroidism and ophthalmopathy. As the second paper documents: Stable Graves' hyperthyroidism was defined as no progression to ophthalmopathy during 18 months of follow-up. Hyperthyroidism patients were newly diagnosed, had a disease duration of under 2 months, and were aged 18 to 65 years. The study excluded patients with uncontrolled infections, other autoimmune diseases, pregnancy or lactation. Diagnoses relied on clinical symptoms, serum thyroxine and TRAb, thyroid ultrasound and orbital computed tomography. For the first round of RT-PCR on the TCR CDR3, the HTBI primer set was used together with the Qiagen OneStep RT-PCR kit. Most expanded thyroid clonotypes (frequency above 0.001) were also detected in blood, suggesting blood repertoires may reflect thyroid immune responses. A 13 V-J signature model separated ophthalmopathy from stable hyperthyroidism, with 87.88% sensitivity and 81.08% specificity in cross-validation and 80%/75% in testing. In validation, the model predicted progression to ophthalmopathy a median of about 6.8 months before onset, with roughly 68% sensitivity and more than 72% specificity. TCR V-J signatures able to tell the groups apart were searched for in a discovery cohort of some 100 patients, of whom over 40 had Graves' ophthalmopathy and 57 had stable Graves' hyperthyroidism. Prospective prediction of ophthalmopathy was tested in an independent validation cohort of 18 to 20 hyperthyroidism patients and 15 to 17 patients who later progressed to ophthalmopathy. The approximately 95 discovery patients were divided at random into training and test sets in a 7:3 ratio. In addition, the study compared T-cell repertoires in thyroid tissue and in blood from several Graves' hyperthyroidism patients. Once sampling was done, hyperthyroidism patients were given methimazole at a starting dose of 30 mg daily, whereas ophthalmopathy patients were given high-dose intravenous methylprednisolone. The libraries were constructed in a second round of multiplex PCR and then size-selected and purified. Sequencing of the libraries was done on an Illumina HiSeq2000 using paired-end 100 bp reads. SOAPnuke was used to process the raw data, throwing out any read that contained adapters or uncalled bases, had a mean Phred below 15, or lacked an exact constant-primer or identifier match. High-quality paired reads were merged with COPE v1.2.5, and unique nucleotide sequences were defined as clonotypes. Clonotypes were aligned to IMGT TRBV, TRBD and TRBJ reference segments using MiTCR v1.1. The analysis included only V-J combinations with a frequency above 0.0001, which together covered 98% to 99.2% of the repertoires. A TCS score was defined as the ratio between F50 (clonal expansion) and ExV (chaos), using BLOSUM62-based TCRdist between CDR3 peptides within each V-J. Welch's t-statistics and random forest reduced 514 V-J features to 10 to 15, which were used in a naive Bayes classifier (R e1071). Sample size was not statistically predetermined, and blinding of investigators to group allocation was not performed. TCR Vbeta CDR3 sequencing of roughly 140 peripheral blood samples (about 45 ophthalmopathy, 75 or so hyperthyroidism and some 17 progressor patients) is reported in the paper.

The source material was peripheral blood mononuclear cells (PBMCs), sampled at new diagnosis, from a patient treated with antithyroid drugs. The sequence came from a man aged 18 to 29 with Graves disease. Donor details come from another sample of the same person, matched by shared clones. Here the chain combines TRBV9 and TRBJ2-4, with the D assignment possibly TRBD1 or TRBD2, given 5 matching bases for each. The nucleotides are TGTGCCAGCAGCACCAGCCCGGGACGGGCCAAAAACATTCAGTACTTC. This sequence encodes CASSTSPGRAKNIQYF.